The clone carrying this T cell receptor (beta chain) has at least ten counts. Its antigen is currently unknown. This sample is drawn from a study of T cell repertoires in cytomegalovirus infection. On the study more broadly: It can be stated that public TCR beta signatures indicated CMV infection as well as a matching HLA type. The study's findings and limits: Carriers of CMV plus the relevant HLA were identified by cumulative public TCR beta family frequency. It was HLA-C-restricted CMV-specific TCR beta clonotypes that dominated the response ex vivo.

A single record per CDR3 protein comes from TCRdb applying MiXCR to the reads. This table has 510,000 or so distinct CDR3 sequences, more than 25% appearing once. This CDR3 is built from 14 residues. Looked up from germline, CDR1 is SGHTA and CDR2 is FQGNSA. The junction had 6 bases not matched to a gene; V was cut back by 4 bases and J by 6 bases. This rearrangement joins TRBV7-2 to TRBJ1-3; TRBD1 aligns across 7 bases. The sequencing input was PBMCs. The TCR comes from a human donor in good health (CMV status not recorded). Some clones in this sample may be carry-over from other donors' samples. This CDR3 reads CASSSQGSPNTIYF. In DNA, the CDR3 is TGTGCCAGCAGCTCACAGGGGTCTCCAAACACCATATATTTT. The variable domain in full, completed from reference TRBV7-2 and TRBJ1-3, reads GAGVSQSPSNKVTEKGKDVELRCDPISGHTALYWYRQSLGQGLEFLIYFQGNSAPDKSGLPSDRFSAERTGGSVSTLTIQRTQQEDSAVYLCASSSQGSPNTIYFGEGSWLTVV.